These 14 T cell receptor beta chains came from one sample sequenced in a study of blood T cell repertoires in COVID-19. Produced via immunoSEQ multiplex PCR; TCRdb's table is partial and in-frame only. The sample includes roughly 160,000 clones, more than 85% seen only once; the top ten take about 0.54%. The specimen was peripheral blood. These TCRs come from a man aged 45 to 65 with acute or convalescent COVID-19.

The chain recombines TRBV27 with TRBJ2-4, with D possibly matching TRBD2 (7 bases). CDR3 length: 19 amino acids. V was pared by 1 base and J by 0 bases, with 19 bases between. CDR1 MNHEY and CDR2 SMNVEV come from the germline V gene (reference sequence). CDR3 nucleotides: TGTGCCAGCAGTTTATTAGGCCCCGGGGGGCCCCTAGCCAAAAACATTCAGTACTTC. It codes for CASSLLGPGGPLAKNIQYF.

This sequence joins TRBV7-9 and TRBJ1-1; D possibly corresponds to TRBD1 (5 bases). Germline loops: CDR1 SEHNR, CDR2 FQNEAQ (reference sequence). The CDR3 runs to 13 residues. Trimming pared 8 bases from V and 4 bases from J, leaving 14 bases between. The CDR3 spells CASGIRVATEAFF. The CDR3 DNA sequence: TGTGCCAGCGGAATCAGGGTTGCCACTGAAGCTTTCTTT.

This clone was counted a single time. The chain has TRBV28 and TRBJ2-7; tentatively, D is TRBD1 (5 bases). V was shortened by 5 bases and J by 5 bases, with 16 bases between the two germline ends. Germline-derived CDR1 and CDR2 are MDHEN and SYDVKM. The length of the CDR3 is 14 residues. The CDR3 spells CASSSVLGLDEQYV. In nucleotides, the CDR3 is TGTGCCAGCAGTAGCGTACTGGGGCTCGACGAGCAGTACGTC.

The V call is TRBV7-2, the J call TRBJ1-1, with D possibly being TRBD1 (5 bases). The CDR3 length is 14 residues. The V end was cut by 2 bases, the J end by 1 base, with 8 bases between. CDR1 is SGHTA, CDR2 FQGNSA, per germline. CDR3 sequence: CASSLTGGNTEAFF. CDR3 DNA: TGTGCCAGCAGCTTAACGGGGGGGAACACTGAAGCTTTCTTT.

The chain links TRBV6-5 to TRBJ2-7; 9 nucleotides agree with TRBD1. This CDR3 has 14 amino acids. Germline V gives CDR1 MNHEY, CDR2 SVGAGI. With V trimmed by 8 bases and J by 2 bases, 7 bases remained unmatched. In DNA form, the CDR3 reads TGTGCCAGCCACCGGGACAGGGTTGCCTACGAGCAGTACTTC. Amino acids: CASHRDRVAYEQYF.

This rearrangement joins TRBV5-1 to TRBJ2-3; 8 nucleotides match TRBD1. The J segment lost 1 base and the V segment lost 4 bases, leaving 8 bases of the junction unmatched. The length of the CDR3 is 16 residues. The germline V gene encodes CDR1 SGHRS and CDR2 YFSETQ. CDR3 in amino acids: CASSVAGQGGTDTQYF. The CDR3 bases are TGCGCCAGCAGCGTTGCCGGACAGGGAGGCACAGATACGCAGTATTTT.

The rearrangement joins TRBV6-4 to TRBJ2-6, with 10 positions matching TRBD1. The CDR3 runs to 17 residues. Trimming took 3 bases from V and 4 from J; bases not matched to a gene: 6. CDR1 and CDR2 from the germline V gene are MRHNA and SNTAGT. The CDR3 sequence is CASSEQTGGRGANVLTF. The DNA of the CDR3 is TGTGCCAGCAGTGAACAGACAGGGGGCAGGGGGGCCAACGTCCTGACTTTC.

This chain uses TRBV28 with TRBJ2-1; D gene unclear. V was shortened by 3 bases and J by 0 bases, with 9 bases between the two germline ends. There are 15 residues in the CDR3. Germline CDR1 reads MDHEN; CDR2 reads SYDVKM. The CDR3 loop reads CASSFRQSSYNEQFF. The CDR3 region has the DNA TGTGCCAGCAGTTTCAGGCAGAGCTCCTACAATGAGCAGTTCTTC.

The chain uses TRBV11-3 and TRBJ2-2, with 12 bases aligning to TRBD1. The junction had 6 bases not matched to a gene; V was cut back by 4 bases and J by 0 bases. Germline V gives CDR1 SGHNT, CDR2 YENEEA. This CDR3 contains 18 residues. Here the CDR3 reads CASSSTGQGAANTGELFF. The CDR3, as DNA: TGTGCCAGCAGCTCGACGGGACAGGGGGCCGCGAACACCGGGGAGCTGTTTTTT.

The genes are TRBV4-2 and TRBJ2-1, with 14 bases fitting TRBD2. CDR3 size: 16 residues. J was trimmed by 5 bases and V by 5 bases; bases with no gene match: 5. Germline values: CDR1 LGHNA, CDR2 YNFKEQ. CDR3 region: CASSVRLAGGHNEQFF. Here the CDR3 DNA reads TGTGCCAGCAGCGTAAGACTAGCGGGGGGGCACAATGAGCAGTTCTTC.

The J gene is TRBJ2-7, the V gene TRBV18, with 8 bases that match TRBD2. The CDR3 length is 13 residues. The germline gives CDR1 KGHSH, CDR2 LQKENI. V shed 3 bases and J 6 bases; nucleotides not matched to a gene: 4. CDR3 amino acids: CASSPGGGVEQYV. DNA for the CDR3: TGTGCCAGCTCACCCGGGGGGGGCGTCGAGCAGTACGTC.

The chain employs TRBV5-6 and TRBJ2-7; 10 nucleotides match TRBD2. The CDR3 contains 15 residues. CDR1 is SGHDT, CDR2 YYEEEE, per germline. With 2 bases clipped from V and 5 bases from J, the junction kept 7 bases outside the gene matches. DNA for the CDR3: TGTGCCAGCAGCTTTTTTCTAGCGGGAGTGGACGAGCAGTACTTC. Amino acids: CASSFFLAGVDEQYF.

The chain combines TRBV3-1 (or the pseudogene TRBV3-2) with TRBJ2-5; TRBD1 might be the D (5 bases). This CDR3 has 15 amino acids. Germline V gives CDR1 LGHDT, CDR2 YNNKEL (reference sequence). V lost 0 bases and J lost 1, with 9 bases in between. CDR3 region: CASSQDWGGQETQYF. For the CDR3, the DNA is TGTGCCAGCAGCCAAGATTGGGGCGGCCAAGAGACCCAGTACTTC.

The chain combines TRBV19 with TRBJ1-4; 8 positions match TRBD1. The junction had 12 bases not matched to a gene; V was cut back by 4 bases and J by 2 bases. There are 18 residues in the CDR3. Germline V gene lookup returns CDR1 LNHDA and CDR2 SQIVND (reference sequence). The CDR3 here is CASSRPPRTGPTNEKLFF. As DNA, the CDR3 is TGTGCCAGTAGTAGGCCCCCCCGGACAGGGCCTACTAATGAAAAACTGTTTTTT. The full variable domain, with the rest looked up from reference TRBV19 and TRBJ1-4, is DGGITQSPKYLFRKEGQNVTLSCEQNLNHDAMYWYRQDPGQGLRLIYYSQIVNDFQKGDIAEGYSVSREKKESFPLTVTSAQKNPTAFYLCASSRPPRTGPTNEKLFFGSGTQLSVL.